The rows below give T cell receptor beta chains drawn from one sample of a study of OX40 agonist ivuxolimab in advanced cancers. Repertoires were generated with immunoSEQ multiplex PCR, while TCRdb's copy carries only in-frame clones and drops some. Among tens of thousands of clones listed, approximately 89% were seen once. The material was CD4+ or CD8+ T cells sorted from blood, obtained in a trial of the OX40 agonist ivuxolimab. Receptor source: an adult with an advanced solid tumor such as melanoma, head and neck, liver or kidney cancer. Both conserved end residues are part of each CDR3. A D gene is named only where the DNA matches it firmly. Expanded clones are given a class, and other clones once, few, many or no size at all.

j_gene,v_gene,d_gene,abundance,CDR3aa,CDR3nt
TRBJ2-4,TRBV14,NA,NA,CASSQEADSSRVNIQYF,TGTGCCAGCAGCCAAGAGGCAGATTCTAGTCGCGTAAACATTCAGTACTTC
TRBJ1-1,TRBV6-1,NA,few,CASSRRGQNPEAFF,TGTGCCAGCAGCCGCAGGGGTCAAAACCCTGAAGCTTTCTTT
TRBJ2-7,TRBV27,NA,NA,CASSLSSREGVEQYF,TGTGCCAGCAGTTTATCGTCCAGGGAGGGGGTCGAGCAGTACTTC
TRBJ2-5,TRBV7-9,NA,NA,CASSLVGEQETQYF,TGTGCCAGCAGCTTAGTTGGGGAGCAAGAGACCCAGTACTTC
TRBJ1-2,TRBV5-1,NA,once,CASSLELSGDGYGYTF,TGCGCCAGCAGCTTGGAACTTTCAGGGGATGGCTATGGCTACACCTTC
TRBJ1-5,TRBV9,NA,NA,CASSVGAGAQPQHF,TGTGCCAGCAGCGTAGGAGCAGGGGCACAGCCCCAGCATTTT
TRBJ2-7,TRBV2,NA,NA,CASSEAGLQDYEQYF,TGTGCCAGCAGTGAGGCGGGGCTGCAAGACTACGAGCAGTACTTC
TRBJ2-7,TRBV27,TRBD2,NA,CASSFSGSSYEQYF,TGTGCCAGCAGTTTTAGCGGGAGCTCCTACGAGCAGTACTTC
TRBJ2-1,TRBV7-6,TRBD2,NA,CASSPGLAGYNEQFF,TGTGCCAGCAGCCCGGGACTAGCGGGTTACAATGAGCAGTTCTTC
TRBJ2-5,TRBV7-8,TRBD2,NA,CASDRTSGRKETQYF,TGTGCCAGCGACCGGACTAGCGGGAGAAAAGAGACCCAGTACTTC
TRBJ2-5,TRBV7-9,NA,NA,CASSVTTHDRQETQYF,TGTGCCAGCAGCGTTACGACCCACGACCGACAAGAGACCCAGTACTTC
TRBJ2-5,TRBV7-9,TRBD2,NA,CASSLTSGEQETQYF,TGTGCCAGCAGCCTGACTAGCGGGGAACAAGAGACCCAGTACTTC
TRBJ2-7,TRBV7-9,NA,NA,CASSNFGSRDNYEQYF,TGTGCCAGCAGCAATTTCGGGTCCCGGGACAACTACGAGCAGTACTTC
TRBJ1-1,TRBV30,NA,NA,CAWSTGTNTEAFF,TGTGCCTGGAGTACAGGGACGAACACTGAAGCTTTCTTT
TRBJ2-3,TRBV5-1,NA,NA,CASSLVRDPNTDTQYF,TGCGCCAGCAGCTTGGTGCGGGATCCTAACACAGATACGCAGTATTTT
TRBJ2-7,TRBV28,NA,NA,CASSLNPNYEQYF,TGTGCCAGCAGTTTAAACCCGAACTACGAGCAGTACTTC
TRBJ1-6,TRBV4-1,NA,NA,CASSPEARGVNSPLHF,TGCGCCAGCAGCCCTGAGGCGCGAGGGGTTAATTCACCCCTCCACTTT
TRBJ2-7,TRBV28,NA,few,CASSAYEQYF,TGTGCCAGCAGTGCCTACGAGCAGTACTTC
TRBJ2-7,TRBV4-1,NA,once,CASSQDPGVTYEQYF,TGCGCCAGCAGCCAAGACCCAGGGGTTACCTACGAGCAGTACTTC
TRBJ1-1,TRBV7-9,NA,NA,CASGSSTGLNTEAFF,TGTGCCAGCGGAAGTTCGACAGGCTTGAACACTGAAGCTTTCTTT
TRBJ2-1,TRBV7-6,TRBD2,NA,CASSLAEVLAGYNEQFF,TGTGCCAGCAGCTTAGCGGAGGTGCTAGCGGGCTACAATGAGCAGTTCTTC
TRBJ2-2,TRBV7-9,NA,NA,CASIDSNTGELFF,TGTGCCAGCATTGACAGTAACACCGGGGAGCTGTTTTTT
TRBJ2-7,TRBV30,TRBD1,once,CAWSHGTGDLEQYF,TGTGCCTGGAGTCACGGGACAGGGGATCTCGAGCAGTACTTC
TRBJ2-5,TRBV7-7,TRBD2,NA,CASSLGTSPYQETQYF,TGTGCTAGCAGCTTAGGGACTAGCCCGTACCAAGAGACCCAGTACTTC